One and the same sample provided the 17 T cell receptor beta chains below, sequenced in a study of blood T cell repertoires in COVID-19. Method: immunoSEQ multiplex PCR; TCRdb's copy keeps in-frame clones and lacks some. The data contain 50,000 to 70,000 clones, 65% to 85% of them seen just once; the ten biggest clones take up around a sixth. Material: peripheral blood. These receptors were obtained from a man between 65 and 85 years old with active COVID-19.

The chain uses TRBV5-6 and TRBJ1-4; D gene ambiguous. The CDR3 totals 16 residues. Looked up from germline, CDR1 is SGHDT and CDR2 is YYEEEE. Trimming pared 0 bases from V and 1 base from J, leaving 10 bases between. The CDR3 DNA sequence: TGTGCCAGCAGCTTGGCCCTGGAGGGAACTAATGAAAAACTGTTTTTT. As protein: CASSLALEGTNEKLFF.

The V and J genes are TRBV5-6 and TRBJ1-5, with 7 bases that match TRBD1. V dropped 3 bases and J dropped 4; count of bases not matched to a gene: 4. The CDR3 is 14 amino acids. CDR1 SGHDT and CDR2 YYEEEE come from the germline V gene. The CDR3 sequence is CASSSGQHNQPQHF. CDR3 DNA: TGTGCCAGCAGCTCGGGACAGCATAATCAGCCCCAGCATTTT.

This clone was recorded a few times. The chain links TRBV6-5 to TRBJ2-1; 8 bases are a match to TRBD2. CDR1 is MNHEY and CDR2 is SVGAGI in the germline V gene. Losses at the gene ends were 6 bases for V and 5 bases for J; bases not matched to a gene: 6. CDR3 length: 14 residues. The CDR3 DNA reads as TGTGCCAGCAGGACGGCGGGAGGCCACAATGAGCAGTTCTTC. Translation gives CASRTAGGHNEQFF.

The chain uses TRBV13 and TRBJ2-7; TRBD2 aligns across 8 bases. CDR3 length equals 17 residues. Trimming removed 3 bases from V and 1 base from J; junction bases left unmatched: 11. Germline V gene lookup returns CDR1 PRHDT and CDR2 FYEKMQ (reference sequence). The CDR3 sequence: CASSFADGAGVSYEQYF. In DNA, the CDR3 is TGTGCCAGCAGCTTCGCAGATGGAGCGGGAGTGTCCTACGAGCAGTACTTC. Full variable domain (missing parts from reference TRBV13 and TRBJ2-7): AAGVIQSPRHLIKEKRETATLKCYPIPRHDTVYWYQQGPGQDPQFLISFYEKMQSDKGSIPDRFSAQQFSDYHSELNMSSLELGDSALYFCASSFADGAGVSYEQYFGPGTRLTVT.

The chain carries TRBV7-9 and TRBJ2-1; 9 nucleotides agree with TRBD2. CDR3 length: 15 amino acids. Germline V gene data show CDR1 as SEHNR and CDR2 as FQNEAQ (reference sequence). Trimming at V came to 3 bases and at J to 5 bases, leaving 5 bases not matched to a gene. The CDR3 sequence: CASSFASGIHNEQFF. In nucleotides, the CDR3 is TGTGCCAGCAGCTTCGCTAGCGGGATCCACAATGAGCAGTTCTTC.

The chain is built from TRBV5-1 and TRBJ2-2, with 9 bases matching TRBD2. This CDR3 has 15 residues. J gave up 8 bases and V 1 base, and 6 bases lay outside the gene matches. From germline, CDR1 is SGHRS and CDR2 YFSETQ. The chain's CDR3 is CASSLNSGRGGELFF. CDR3 bases: TGCGCCAGCAGCTTGAATAGCGGGAGAGGTGGGGAGCTGTTTTTT. Variable domain in full (rest from reference TRBV5-1 and TRBJ2-2): KAGVTQTPRYLIKTRGQQVTLSCSPISGHRSVSWYQQTPGQGLQFLFEYFSETQRNKGNFPGRFSGRQFSNSRSEMNVSTLELGDSALYLCASSLNSGRGGELFFGEGSRLTVL.

The J gene is TRBJ2-7, the V gene TRBV7-2, with D hard to call. Trimming took off 5 bases at V and 0 bases at J, with 20 bases between the two ends. Germline CDR1 and CDR2: SGHTA and FQGNSA. The CDR3 has 17 amino acids. CDR3 amino acids: CASSPPIARMSSYEQYF. The CDR3 DNA follows: TGTGCCAGCAGCCCCCCTATAGCCCGAATGAGCTCCTACGAGCAGTACTTC.

The V gene is TRBV6-2 or TRBV6-3, the J gene TRBJ2-7; the D is unclear. Trimming removed 5 bases at V and 0 bases at J, with 14 bases between. The CDR3 is made up of 15 amino acids. CDR1 is MNHEY, CDR2 SVGEGT, per germline. This CDR3 is CASSTDSRLSYEQYF. DNA of the CDR3: TGTGCCAGCAGTACCGATTCTAGGCTCTCCTACGAGCAGTACTTC.

This chain links TRBV19 with TRBJ2-4; 7 positions agree with TRBD2. J gave up 7 bases and V 5 bases, and 8 bases lay outside the gene matches. Germline V gene sequence: CDR1 LNHDA, CDR2 SQIVND (reference sequence). The CDR3 contains 14 residues. CDR3 sequence: CASSVWTGGNIQYF. The CDR3 nucleotides are TGTGCCAGTAGTGTATGGACCGGGGGGAACATTCAGTACTTC.

V gene TRBV7-8 combines with J gene TRBJ2-7; 9 nucleotides agree with TRBD2. Germline V gives CDR1 SGHVS, CDR2 FQNEAQ. This CDR3 has 16 amino acids. The junction had 13 bases not matched to a gene; V was cut back by 4 bases and J by 6 bases. CDR3 region: CASSSGREGPLSEQYF. CDR3 DNA sequence: TGTGCCAGCAGCTCAGGGCGGGAGGGCCCTCTGAGCGAGCAGTACTTC.

The chain uses TRBV7-3 and TRBJ2-1; 8 bases are shared with TRBD2. The CDR3 spans 14 residues. Germline-derived CDR1 and CDR2 are SGHTA and FQGTGA. Losses at the gene ends were 6 bases for V and 8 bases for J; bases not matched to a gene: 9. The CDR3, as DNA: TGTGCCAGCAGGACGGGACTAGTCGGTGATGAGCAGTTCTTC. It encodes CASRTGLVGDEQFF. Together with reference TRBV7-3 and TRBJ2-1, the CDR3 gives the full variable domain: GAGVSQTPSNKVTEKGKYVELRCDPISGHTALYWYRQSLGQGPEFLIYFQGTGAADDSGLPNDRFFAVRPEGSVSTLKIQRTERGDSAVYLCASRTGLVGDEQFFGPGTRLTVL.

The chain carries TRBV7-9 and TRBJ2-1; tentative D call: TRBD2 (6 bases). Trimming took off 0 bases at V and 5 bases at J, with 20 bases between the two ends. The CDR3 is made up of 18 amino acids. Germline loops: CDR1 SEHNR, CDR2 FQNEAQ (reference sequence). Here the CDR3 DNA reads TGTGCCAGCAGCTTAGCGTGGTCTAGCGCCAAGGCGGACAATGAGCAGTTCTTC. Amino acids: CASSLAWSSAKADNEQFF.

V usage is TRBV2 and J usage is TRBJ2-5; D uncertain. This CDR3 comprises 13 residues. V was trimmed by 2 bases and J by 2 bases, leaving 6 bases between them. The germline V gene encodes CDR1 SNHLY and CDR2 FYNNEI. CDR3 protein: CASSESVQETQYF. DNA for the CDR3: TGTGCCAGCAGTGAATCGGTTCAAGAGACCCAGTACTTC.

The chain couples TRBV13 to TRBJ2-3; 10 bases fit TRBD2. V shed 2 bases, J shed 5 bases, and the junction held 7 bases outside the gene matches. Germline CDR1 PRHDT, CDR2 FYEKMQ (reference sequence). This CDR3 spans 16 amino acids. DNA of the CDR3: TGTGCCAGCAGCTTACTTCTAGCGGGAGCCGGAGATACGCAGTATTTT. This sequence encodes CASSLLLAGAGDTQYF. The full variable domain, with the rest looked up from reference TRBV13 and TRBJ2-3, is AAGVIQSPRHLIKEKRETATLKCYPIPRHDTVYWYQQGPGQDPQFLISFYEKMQSDKGSIPDRFSAQQFSDYHSELNMSSLELGDSALYFCASSLLLAGAGDTQYFGPGTRLTVL.

The genes are TRBV7-2 and TRBJ1-3, with D hard to call. CDR1 is SGHTA, CDR2 FQGNSA, per germline. This CDR3 has 13 residues. V was shortened by 5 bases and J by 5 bases, with 10 bases between the two germline ends. Written as DNA, the CDR3 is TGTGCCAGCAGCCACGGGGAGAGAAACACCATATATTTT. The encoded protein is CASSHGERNTIYF. Combining the CDR3 with reference TRBV7-2 and TRBJ1-3 gives the whole variable domain GAGVSQSPSNKVTEKGKDVELRCDPISGHTALYWYRQSLGQGLEFLIYFQGNSAPDKSGLPSDRFSAERTGGSVSTLTIQRTQQEDSAVYLCASSHGERNTIYFGEGSWLTVV.

The chain couples TRBV5-8 to TRBJ2-1; D ambiguous. The CDR3 is 13 residues long. Germline V gene sequence: CDR1 SGHTS, CDR2 YDEGEE. Trimming cost V 0 bases and J 3 bases, with 4 bases left between them. The CDR3 region is CASSLGLYNEQFF. Here the CDR3 DNA reads TGTGCCAGCAGCTTGGGACTCTACAATGAGCAGTTCTTC. Together with reference TRBV5-8 and TRBJ2-1, the CDR3 gives the full variable domain: EAGVTQSPTHLIKTRGQQATLRCSPISGHTSVYWYQQALGLGLQFLLWYDEGEERNRGNFPPRFSGRQFPNYSSELNVNALELEDSALYLCASSLGLYNEQFFGPGTRLTVL.

J is TRBJ2-2 and V is TRBV6-2 or TRBV6-3; tentatively, D is TRBD1 (5 bases). V was cut by 0 bases and J by 7 bases, with 9 bases left in between. From germline, CDR1 is MNHEY and CDR2 SVGEGT. CDR3 length: 14 amino acids. DNA for the CDR3: TGTGCCAGCAGTTACTCGATCCAGGGCGGGGAGCTGTTTTTT. This encodes CASSYSIQGGELFF.